The 9 T cell receptor beta chains in this list originate from one sample, sequenced in a study of blood T cell repertoires in COVID-19. Sequenced by immunoSEQ multiplex PCR; TCRdb stores in-frame clones only, minus some. The table has 330,000 or so clones, 87% seen once. Sequencing used PBMCs or T cells enriched from blood (not recorded which). These receptors came from a man aged 35-49 years in a cohort exposed to, infected with or recovered from COVID-19 (not recorded which).

The rearrangement joins TRBV6-5 to TRBJ2-7; a weak D match, TRBD2 (6 bases). From germline, CDR1 is MNHEY and CDR2 SVGAGI. This CDR3 comprises 13 residues. V was shortened by 2 bases and J by 8 bases, with 13 bases between the two germline ends. DNA for the CDR3: TGTGCCAGCAGTTACGGCGGGGTGGGGAAGCAGTACTTC. This translates into CASSYGGVGKQYF.

The count of this clone is one. This chain connects TRBV28 to TRBJ2-7; 13 bases are a match to TRBD2. This CDR3 comprises 16 residues. V shed 2 bases, J shed 2 bases, and the junction held 3 bases outside the gene matches. The germline V gene encodes CDR1 MDHEN and CDR2 SYDVKM. This CDR3 reads CASSLRTSGRAYEQYF. The CDR3 nucleotides read TGTGCCAGCAGTTTACGTACTAGCGGGAGGGCCTACGAGCAGTACTTC.

The chain carries TRBV24-1 and TRBJ2-2; possibly TRBD2 for D (5 bases). Trimming stripped 4 bases from V and 5 bases from J, with 10 bases between. The CDR3 contains 14 residues. Germline assignment: CDR1 KGHDR and CDR2 SFDVKD. Here the CDR3 reads CATSEYPGTGELFF. DNA of the CDR3: TGTGCCACCAGTGAATATCCGGGGACCGGGGAGCTGTTTTTT.

In this sample, this clone turned up a few times. The V gene is TRBV19, the J gene TRBJ2-2; 9 bases line up with TRBD2. The CDR3 length is 17 residues. V trimming: 3 bases; J trimming: 4 bases; junction bases outside the gene matches: 9. Germline V gives CDR1 LNHDA, CDR2 SQIVND (reference sequence). CDR3 nucleotides: TGTGCCAGTAGTATGACTAGCGGTAGCGATGGCACCGGGGAGCTGTTTTTT. Encoded protein: CASSMTSGSDGTGELFF.

This rearrangement joins TRBV6-6 to TRBJ1-6; 7 nucleotides match TRBD1. V trimming: 6 bases; J trimming: 7 bases; junction bases outside the gene matches: 9. The CDR3 runs 15 residues. Per the germline V gene, CDR1 is MNHNY and CDR2 is SVGAGI (reference sequence). The CDR3 sequence is CASRGQGVGNSPLHF. CDR3 DNA: TGTGCCAGCAGGGGCCAGGGGGTCGGCAATTCACCCCTCCACTTT.

The genes are TRBV4-1 and TRBJ2-3, with a tentative D call TRBD2 (6 bases). Deletions cut 2 bases from V and 3 bases from J, with 12 bases between. From germline, CDR1 is MGHRA and CDR2 YSYEKL. This CDR3 contains 15 residues. This CDR3 is CASSQQLGRTDTQYF. In nucleotides, the CDR3 is TGCGCCAGCAGCCAACAACTTGGGAGGACAGATACGCAGTATTTT.

This clone was picked up one time. This chain uses TRBV11-3 with TRBJ2-1, with a weak D call TRBD2 (5 bases). Germline CDR1 SGHNT, CDR2 YENEEA. The germline V and J ends were trimmed by 3 bases and 12 bases, with 12 bases remaining between them. This CDR3 contains 12 residues. The CDR3 DNA follows: TGTGCCAGCAGCTTTCGAGATCGGGGGCAGTTCTTC. This codes for CASSFRDRGQFF.

The rearrangement links TRBV28 to TRBJ1-6; D might be TRBD1 (5 bases). The CDR3 is made up of 14 amino acids. Germline V gene data show CDR1 as MDHEN and CDR2 as SYDVKM. V was shortened by 7 bases and J by 8 bases, with 15 bases between the two germline ends. Written as DNA, the CDR3 is TGTGCCAGCACACTAAGGACATCTTATTCACCCCTCCACTTT. This gives the protein CASTLRTSYSPLHF.

This chain connects TRBV19 to TRBJ2-7, with TRBD1 matching 12 bases. This CDR3 has 14 residues. The J segment lost 7 bases and the V segment lost 9 bases, leaving 10 bases of the junction unmatched. Per the germline V gene, CDR1 is LNHDA and CDR2 is SQIVND (reference sequence). As DNA, the CDR3 is TGTGCCAGCCAACGCCCGGGACAGGGGGCAGAGCAGTACTTC. Its protein is CASQRPGQGAEQYF.